This T cell receptor (beta chain) was recorded in a study of OX40 agonist ivuxolimab in advanced cancers. Study-level information: Under the entry rules, prior anti-PD-1, anti-PD-L1 or anti-CTLA-4 therapy was allowed, and 35% to 40% had some.

Data came from immunoSEQ multiplex PCR; TCRdb stores just in-frame clones and leaves some out. Of some 50,000 clones in the sample, approximately 90% were seen once. Broader study findings: Specificity for antigen went undetermined in the expanded peripheral T cells.

For this clone: Its antigen is unidentified.

This receptor was obtained from an adult with an advanced solid tumor such as melanoma, head and neck, liver or kidney cancer. Sequencing was performed on CD4+ or CD8+ T cells sorted from blood, taken in a trial of the OX40 agonist ivuxolimab.

CDR3 region: CASSEGGRAGTQYF. The CDR3 nucleotides are TGTGCCAGCAGTGAAGGAGGGCGGGCGGGGACCCAGTACTTC. The chain joins TRBV25-1 to TRBJ2-5, with D tentatively TRBD2 (6 bases). V lost 2 bases to trimming and J lost 7 bases, with 14 bases between them. The CDR3 contains 14 residues. Per germline, CDR1 MGHDK and CDR2 SYGVNS.